This T cell receptor beta chain was sequenced for a study of blood T cell repertoires in COVID-19. Sequencing used immunoSEQ multiplex PCR; TCRdb keeps in-frame clones, though not all of them. The sample includes some 370,000 clones, around 90% of them seen just once. V lost 4 bases to trimming and J lost 0 bases, with 6 bases between them. The CDR3 sequence is 13 residues long. Germline assignment: CDR1 LNHDA and CDR2 SQIVND (reference sequence). V and J are TRBV19 and TRBJ1-1; D gene uncertain. The TCR originated in a man aged 40-50 years with acute or convalescent COVID-19. What was sequenced was peripheral blood. The CDR3, as DNA: TGTGCCAGTAGTAATACGGTGAACACTGAAGCTTTCTTT. This translates into CASSNTVNTEAFF.